A selection of T cell receptor beta chains follows, all from one sample in a study of blood T cells in healthy people across ages. TCRdb re-analysed the 5' RACE reads in MiXCR, keeping a single row per CDR3 protein. The sample lists roughly 800,000 distinct CDR3 sequences; approximately 35% were seen once. Material: blood. Source of these receptors: a man aged 18 to 30 in good health. Each CDR3 is given with its conserved first and last residue. D genes are given only for firm matches. Not every row has a clone size; where given, it reads once, few, many or a size class.

d_call clone_size j_call v_call cdr3_nt cdr3_aa
NA NA TRBJ2-3 TRBV5-1 TGCGCCAGCAGCGCAGGGGACACCCGAGATACGCAGTATTTT CASSAGDTRDTQYF
TRBD1 NA TRBJ1-1 TRBV6-2/TRBV6-3 TGTGCCAGCAGCTGGGGACAGAGGACTGAAGCTTTCTTT CASSWGQRTEAFF
TRBD2 few TRBJ2-3 TRBV25-1 TGTGCCAGCAGTGAATATGCGGGGGGATCGGATACGCAGTATTTT CASSEYAGGSDTQYF
TRBD2 many TRBJ2-3 TRBV7-9 TGTGCCAGCAGCTTATTCAGCGGGGGCACAGATACGCAGTATTTT CASSLFSGGTDTQYF
NA NA TRBJ1-3 TRBV4-3 TGCGCCGCCAGCGCCCGGTGGGGGGGTCGTCCTGGAAACACCATATATTTT CAASARWGGRPGNTIYF
TRBD1 NA TRBJ1-1 TRBV27 TGTGCCAGCAGTTTAAAATGGACAGGGACTGAAGCTTTCTTT CASSLKWTGTEAFF
NA NA TRBJ1-2 TRBV14 TGTGTCAGCAGCCTCAATCAGGCCCAGCTATATGGCTACACCTTC CVSSLNQAQLYGYTF
TRBD2 NA TRBJ2-5 TRBV5-1 TGCGCCAGCAGCTTGGTACTAGCGGGGGAAGAGACCCAGTACTTC CASSLVLAGEETQYF
TRBD1 few TRBJ2-7 TRBV5-6 TGTGCCAGCAAGGGACAGAGCTCCTACGAGCAGTACTTC CASKGQSSYEQYF
TRBD1 NA TRBJ2-5 TRBV12-3/TRBV12-4 TGTGCCAGCAGTGCGGACAGGGTCCAAGAGGCCCAGTACTTC CASSADRVQEAQYF
NA few TRBJ1-6 TRBV6-5 TGTGCCAGCAGTTACTCGCAGAAATCACCCCTCCACTTT CASSYSQKSPLHF
TRBD1 many TRBJ1-2 TRBV10-3 TGTGCCATCGGAGGTGACAGGGGGGTCTATGGCTACACCTTC CAIGGDRGVYGYTF
NA NA TRBJ1-3 TRBV12-3/TRBV12-4 TGTGCCAGCAGTTTTCAGGGGTACACCATATATTTT CASSFQGYTIYF
NA NA TRBJ2-7 TRBV7-2 TGTGCCAGCAGCCACTCACAGGAGCAGTACTTC CASSHSQEQYF
TRBD1 NA TRBJ1-1 TRBV29-1 TGCAGCGTTGATTGGGTACGCCGGGACAGGGGTGGGGACACTGAAGCTTTCTTT CSVDWVRRDRGGDTEAFF
NA few TRBJ1-1 TRBV5-6 TGTGCCAGCAGCTTTTCGCCGCTGAACACTGAAGCTTTCTTT CASSFSPLNTEAFF
NA NA TRBJ1-1 TRBV7-2 TGTGCCAGCAGCTCCGACCGGCGGGGAGGGAGCACTGAAGCTTTCTTT CASSSDRRGGSTEAFF
NA NA TRBJ1-3 TRBV27 TGTGCTAGCAAACCCCTAGCGGGACGCTCTGGAAACACCATATATTTT CASKPLAGRSGNTIYF
TRBD1 NA TRBJ1-5 TRBV4-3 TGCGCCAACAGCCAGGAACAGGGGAGAGGGCAGCCCCAGCATTTT CANSQEQGRGQPQHF
TRBD1 few TRBJ1-1 TRBV4-3 TGCGCCAGCAGCCAACTCCAGGGGGAAACTGAAGCTTTCTTT CASSQLQGETEAFF
NA NA TRBJ1-5 TRBV20-1 TGCAGTGCTAGAGATTTTCGTGGCAATCAGCCCCAGCATTTT CSARDFRGNQPQHF
NA NA TRBJ1-1 TRBV5-1 TGCGCCAGCAGCTCGGCCGGGCCTGGCAGGAACACTGAAGCTTTCTTT CASSSAGPGRNTEAFF
NA once TRBJ1-2 TRBV29-1 TGCAGCGTCCGGGGCAGGGCGGGTAACTATGGCTACACCTTC CSVRGRAGNYGYTF
NA NA TRBJ1-5 TRBV27 TGTGCCAGCAGTTTAATCAGCAATCAGCCCCAGCATTTT CASSLISNQPQHF
NA many TRBJ1-2 TRBV10-3 TGTGCCATCAGTGAGTCGCTGGGGGGCGAATATGGCTACACCTTC CAISESLGGEYGYTF
NA NA TRBJ2-1 TRBV7-2 TGTGCCAGCAGCTTAAAACCGGGACGGAATGAGCAGTTCTTC CASSLKPGRNEQFF
NA NA TRBJ2-5 TRBV5-5 TGTGCCAGCACCGGAGGACAGCGGGGAGCCCAGTACTTC CASTGGQRGAQYF
NA few TRBJ1-1 TRBV9 TGTGCCAGCAGCGTCAGTAACGTGAACACTGAAGCTTTCTTT CASSVSNVNTEAFF
TRBD2 many TRBJ2-1 TRBV7-6 TGTGCCAGCATTGGACTAGAGGGTGAGCAGTTCTTC CASIGLEGEQFF
NA many TRBJ2-1 TRBV10-3 TGTGCCATCAGTGAGGGAAGAGAGCAGTTCTTC CAISEGREQFF
NA few TRBJ2-1 TRBV19 TGTGCCAGTAGCGTCCCTAGGGGGATTTCCTACAATGAGCAGTTCTTC CASSVPRGISYNEQFF
NA many TRBJ2-5 TRBV6-2/TRBV6-3 TGTGCCAGCAGTCCGGGACCCCTCCAAGAGACCCAGTACTTC CASSPGPLQETQYF
NA NA TRBJ1-1 TRBV5-4 TGTACCAGCAGCTTGGCAGGTTCGAACACTGAAGCTTTCTTT CTSSLAGSNTEAFF
TRBD1 few TRBJ1-1 TRBV6-1 TGTGCCAGCAGGGGAAGCAGACAGGGAGGGAACACTGAAGCTTTCTTT CASRGSRQGGNTEAFF
NA many TRBJ1-4 TRBV5-1 TGCGCCAGCAGCTTGACAGGGACGGCAACTAATGAAAAACTGTTTTTT CASSLTGTATNEKLFF
TRBD1 few TRBJ2-2 TRBV5-5 TGTGCCAGCAGCCGGTACCTGGGACAGGGGGTCACCGGGGAGCTGTTTTTT CASSRYLGQGVTGELFF
TRBD1 NA TRBJ2-7 TRBV7-2 TGTGCCAGCAGCTTATCTACCGGGACAGGGGGCGCGAGGTACGAGCAGTACTTC CASSLSTGTGGARYEQYF
NA few TRBJ1-2 TRBV29-1 TGCAGCGTTGAGGGGAAGCGGAACTATGGCTACACCTTC CSVEGKRNYGYTF
TRBD2 NA TRBJ2-5 TRBV20-1 TGCAGTGCTAGGCAACTAGCGGGGGGTCCCTACAATGAGCAGTACTTC CSARQLAGGPYNEQYF
NA NA TRBJ1-2 TRBV20-1 TGCAGTGCTAGAGATCCAAAATCAAAGAGGGGCTACACCTTC CSARDPKSKRGYTF
TRBD1 NA TRBJ1-1 TRBV10-3 TGTGCCATCAGCTGGACAGGGGGGATGAACACTGAAGCTTTCTTT CAISWTGGMNTEAFF
NA NA TRBJ1-1 TRBV7-2 TGTGCCAGCAGCTTAGTAGGTGGCCAAGTGAACACTGAAGCTTTCTTT CASSLVGGQVNTEAFF
TRBD2 NA TRBJ2-1 TRBV5-6 TGTGCCAGCAGCTTGAGCGGGGGGAGGGATGAGCAGTTCTTC CASSLSGGRDEQFF
NA NA TRBJ2-3 TRBV7-2 TGTGCCAGCAGCTTACAAGGGACCACTGGGGCAGATACGCAGTATTTT CASSLQGTTGADTQYF
TRBD1 NA TRBJ1-2 TRBV12-3/TRBV12-4 TGTGCCAGCAGATCGGGACAGGGCTCGGGCTACACCTTC CASRSGQGSGYTF
NA few TRBJ2-7 TRBV4-2 TGTGCCAGCAGCCAATCCTGGGCCTACGAGCAGTACTTC CASSQSWAYEQYF
NA NA TRBJ2-7 TRBV3-1 TGTGCCAGCAGCCAAGCGTCGGGACATACCTCCGAGCAGTACTTC CASSQASGHTSEQYF
TRBD1 many TRBJ1-2 TRBV29-1 TGCAGCGTATCGTCCGGGACAGGGGACTATGGCTACACCTTC CSVSSGTGDYGYTF
NA few TRBJ1-1 TRBV12-3/TRBV12-4 TGTGCCAGCAGTTTTGCGGTGGGTGACACTGAAGCTTTCTTT CASSFAVGDTEAFF
NA many TRBJ1-5 TRBV7-2 TGTGCCAGCAGCTCCTTGGAACGCAATCAGCCCCAGCATTTT CASSSLERNQPQHF
TRBD2 few TRBJ2-5 TRBV7-9 TGTGCCAGCAGCTTAGGAGGACTAGCGTCCCAGGCCCAGTACTTC CASSLGGLASQAQYF